The table lists the clone carrying this T cell receptor (beta chain) with many counts. Antigen unknown. Unique molecular identifiers were used in preparing the TCRbeta library. TCRdb reprocessed the PCR reads via MiXCR and lists one record per CDR3 protein. The data show approximately 630,000 distinct CDR3 sequences, around 13% seen once. The data stem from a study of T-cell reconstitution after alpha-beta-depleted transplantation in children. Regarding the study as a whole: Diversity and T-cell counts at one year after transplant derived mostly from new T cells. Reportedly, roughly two months post-transplant, alpha-beta T cells arose from several hundred expanded graft clones. Surviving recipient T cells and thymic progenitors accounted for the high day-60 TCRbeta diversity observed in some patients.

The length of the CDR3 is 12 residues. Trimming pared 6 bases from V and 7 bases from J, leaving 9 bases between. The V call is TRBV12-3 or TRBV12-4, the J call TRBJ2-2, with D hard to call. This TCR was sampled from a girl aged 2-10 years with congenital amegakaryocytic thrombocytopenia, due to receive a stem cell transplant. The material was PBMCs, obtained before TCRalphabeta/CD19-depleted stem cell transplant. This CDR3 reads CASSPDGGELFF. The CDR3 nucleotides read TGTGCCAGCAGCCCGGATGGCGGGGAGCTGTTTTTT.